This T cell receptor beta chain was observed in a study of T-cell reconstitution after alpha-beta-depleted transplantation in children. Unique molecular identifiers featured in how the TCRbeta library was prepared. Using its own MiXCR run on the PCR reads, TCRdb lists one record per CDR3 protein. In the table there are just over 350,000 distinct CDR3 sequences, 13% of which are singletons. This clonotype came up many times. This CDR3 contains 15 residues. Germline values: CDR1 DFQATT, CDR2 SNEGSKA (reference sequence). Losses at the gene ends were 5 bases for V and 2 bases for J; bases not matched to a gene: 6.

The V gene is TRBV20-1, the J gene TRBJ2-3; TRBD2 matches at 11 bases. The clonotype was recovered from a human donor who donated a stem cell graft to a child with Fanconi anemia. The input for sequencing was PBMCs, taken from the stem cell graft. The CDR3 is CSAFTSGGSTDTQYF. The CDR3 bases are TGCAGTGCTTTTACTAGCGGGGGATCCACAGATACGCAGTATTTT.